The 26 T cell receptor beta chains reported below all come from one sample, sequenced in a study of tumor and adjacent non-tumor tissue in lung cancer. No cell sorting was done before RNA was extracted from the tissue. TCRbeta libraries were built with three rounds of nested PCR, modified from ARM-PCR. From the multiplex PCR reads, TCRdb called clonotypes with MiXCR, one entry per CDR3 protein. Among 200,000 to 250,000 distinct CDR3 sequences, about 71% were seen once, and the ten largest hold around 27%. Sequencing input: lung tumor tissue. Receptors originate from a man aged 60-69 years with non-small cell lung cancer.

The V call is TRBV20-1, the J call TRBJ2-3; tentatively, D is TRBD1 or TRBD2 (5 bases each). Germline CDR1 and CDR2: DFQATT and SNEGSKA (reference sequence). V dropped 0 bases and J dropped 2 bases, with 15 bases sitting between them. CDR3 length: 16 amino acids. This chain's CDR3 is CSARDLGVVNTDTQYF. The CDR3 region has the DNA TGCAGTGCTAGAGATCTGGGGGTAGTAAACACAGATACGCAGTATTTT.

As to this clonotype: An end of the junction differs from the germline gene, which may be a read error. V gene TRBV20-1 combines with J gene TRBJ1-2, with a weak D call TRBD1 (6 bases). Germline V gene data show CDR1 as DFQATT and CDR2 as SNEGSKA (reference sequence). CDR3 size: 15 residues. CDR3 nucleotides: TGCAGTGCAGCCCCCCCCTCACAGGGCGGCTATTGCTACACCTTC. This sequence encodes CSAAPPSQGGYCYTF.

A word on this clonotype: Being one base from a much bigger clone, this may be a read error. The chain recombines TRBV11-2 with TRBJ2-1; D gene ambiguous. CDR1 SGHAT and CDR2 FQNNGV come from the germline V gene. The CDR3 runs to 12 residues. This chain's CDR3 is CASSLGGHGQIF. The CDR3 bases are TGTGCCAGCAGCTTAGGAGGCCATGGGCAGATCTTC.

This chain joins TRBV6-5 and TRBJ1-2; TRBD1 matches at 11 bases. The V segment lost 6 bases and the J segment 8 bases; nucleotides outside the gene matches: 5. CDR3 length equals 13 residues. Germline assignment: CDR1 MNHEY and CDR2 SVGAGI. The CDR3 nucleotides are TGTGCCAGCAGAAGGGACAGGGGGTGCGGCTACACCTTC. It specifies CASRRDRGCGYTF.

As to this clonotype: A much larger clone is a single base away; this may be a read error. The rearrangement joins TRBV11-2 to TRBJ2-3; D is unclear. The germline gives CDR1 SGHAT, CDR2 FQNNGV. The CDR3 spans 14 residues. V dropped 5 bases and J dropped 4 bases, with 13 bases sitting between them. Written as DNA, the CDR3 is TGTGCCAGCAGCCCATATCATCAAGCAGATACGCAGTATTTT. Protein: CASSPYHQADTQYF.

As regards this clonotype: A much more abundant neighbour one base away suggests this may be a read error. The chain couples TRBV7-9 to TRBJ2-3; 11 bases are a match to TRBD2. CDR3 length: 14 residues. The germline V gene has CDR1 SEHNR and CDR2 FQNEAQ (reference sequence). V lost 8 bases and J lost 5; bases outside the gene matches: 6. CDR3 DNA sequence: TGTGCCAGCGACCTAGCGGGAGGCAGAGATACGCAGTATTTT. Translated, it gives CASDLAGGRDTQYF.

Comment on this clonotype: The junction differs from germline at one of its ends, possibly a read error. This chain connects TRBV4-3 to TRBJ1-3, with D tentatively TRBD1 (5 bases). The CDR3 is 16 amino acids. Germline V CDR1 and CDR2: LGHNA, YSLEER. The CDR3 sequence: CASSDRTRGSGNTMYF. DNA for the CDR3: TGCGCCAGCAGCGACCGGACACGTGGCTCTGGAAACACCATGTATTTT.

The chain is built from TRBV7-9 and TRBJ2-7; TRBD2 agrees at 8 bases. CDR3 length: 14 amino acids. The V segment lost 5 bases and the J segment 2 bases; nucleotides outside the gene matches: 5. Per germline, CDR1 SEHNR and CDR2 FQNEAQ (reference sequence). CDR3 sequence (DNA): TGTGCCAGCAGCGCGGGGGGACTAGCCTACGAGCAGTACTTC. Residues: CASSAGGLAYEQYF.

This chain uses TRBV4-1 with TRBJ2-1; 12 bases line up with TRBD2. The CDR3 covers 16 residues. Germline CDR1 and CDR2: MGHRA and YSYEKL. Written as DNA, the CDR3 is TGCGGTAGCAGCCAAGAGACTAGCGGGGGCCTCAATGAGCAGTTCTTC. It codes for CGSSQETSGGLNEQFF.

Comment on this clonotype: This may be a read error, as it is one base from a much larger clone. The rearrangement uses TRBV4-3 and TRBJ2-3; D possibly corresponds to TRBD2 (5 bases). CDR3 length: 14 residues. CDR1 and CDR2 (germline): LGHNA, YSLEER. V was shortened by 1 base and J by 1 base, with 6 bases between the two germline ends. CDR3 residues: CASSQGLRTDTQYF. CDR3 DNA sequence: TGCGCCAGCAGCCAAGGACTACGCACAGATACGCAGTATTTT.

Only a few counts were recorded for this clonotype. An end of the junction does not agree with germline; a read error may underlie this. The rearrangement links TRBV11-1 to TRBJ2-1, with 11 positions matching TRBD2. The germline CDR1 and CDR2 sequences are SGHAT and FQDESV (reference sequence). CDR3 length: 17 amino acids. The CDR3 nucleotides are TGTGACAGCAGCTTATCTCGTCTAGCGGGAGGCAACAATGAGCAGTTTTTC. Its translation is CDSSLSRLAGGNNEQFF.

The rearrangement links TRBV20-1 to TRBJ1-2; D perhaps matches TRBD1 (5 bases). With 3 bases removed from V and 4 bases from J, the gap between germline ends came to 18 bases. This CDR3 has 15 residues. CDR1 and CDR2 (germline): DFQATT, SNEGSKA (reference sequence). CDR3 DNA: TGCAGTGCTAGTCAGGGAAGGAGTATCTCCTATGGCTACACCTTC. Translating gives CSASQGRSISYGYTF.

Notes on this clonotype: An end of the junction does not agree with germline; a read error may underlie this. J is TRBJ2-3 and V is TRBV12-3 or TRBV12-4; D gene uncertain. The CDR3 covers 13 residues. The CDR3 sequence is CTSTPVSTHTQYF. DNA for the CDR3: TGTACCAGCACCCCCGTTAGCACACATACACAGTATTTT.

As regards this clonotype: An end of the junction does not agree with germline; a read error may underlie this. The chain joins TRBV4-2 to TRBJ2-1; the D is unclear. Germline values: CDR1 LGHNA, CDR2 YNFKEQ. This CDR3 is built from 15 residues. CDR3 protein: CVSSQDEPLYNEQFF. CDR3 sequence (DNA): TGTGTCAGCAGCCAAGATGAGCCACTATACAATGAGCAGTTCTTC.

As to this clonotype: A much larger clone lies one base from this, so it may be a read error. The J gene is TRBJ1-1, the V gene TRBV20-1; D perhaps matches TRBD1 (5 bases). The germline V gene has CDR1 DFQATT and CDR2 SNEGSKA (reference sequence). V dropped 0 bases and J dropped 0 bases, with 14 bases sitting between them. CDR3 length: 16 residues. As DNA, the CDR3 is TGCAGTGCTAGAGATCTGGGAAAGGGGTTGAACACTGAAGCTTTCTTT. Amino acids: CSARDLGKGLNTEAFF.

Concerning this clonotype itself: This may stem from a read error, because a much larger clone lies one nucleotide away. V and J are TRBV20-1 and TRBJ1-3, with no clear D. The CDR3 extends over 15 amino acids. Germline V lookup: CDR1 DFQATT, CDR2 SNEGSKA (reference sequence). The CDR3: CTARVAAASGNTIYF. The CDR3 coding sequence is TGCACTGCTAGAGTGGCAGCGGCATCTGGAAACACCATATATTTT.

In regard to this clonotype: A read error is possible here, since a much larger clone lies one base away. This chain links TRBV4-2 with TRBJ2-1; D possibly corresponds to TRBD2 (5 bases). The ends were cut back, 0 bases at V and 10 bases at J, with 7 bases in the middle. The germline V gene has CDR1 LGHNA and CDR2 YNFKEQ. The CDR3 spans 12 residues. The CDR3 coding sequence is TGTGCCAGCAGCCAAGATGGGAGAGAGCAGTTCTTC. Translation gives CASSQDGREQFF.

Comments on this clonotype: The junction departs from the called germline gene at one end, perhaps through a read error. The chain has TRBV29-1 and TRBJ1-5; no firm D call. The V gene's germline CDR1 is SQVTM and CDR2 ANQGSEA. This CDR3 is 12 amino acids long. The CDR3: CSVGARDKPQRF. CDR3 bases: TGCAGCGTTGGGGCCAGAGATAAGCCCCAGCGTTTT. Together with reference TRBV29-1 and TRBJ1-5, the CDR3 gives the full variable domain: SAVISQKPSRDICQRGTSLTIQCQVDSQVTMMFWYRQQPGQSLTLIATANQGSEATYESGFVIDKFPISRPNLTFSTLTVSNMSPEDSSIYLCSVGARDKPQRFGDGTRLSIL.

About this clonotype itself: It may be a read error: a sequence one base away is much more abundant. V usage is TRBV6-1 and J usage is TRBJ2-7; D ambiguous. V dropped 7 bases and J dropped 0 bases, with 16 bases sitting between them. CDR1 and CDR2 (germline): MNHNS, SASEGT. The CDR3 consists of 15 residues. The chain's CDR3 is CASIARLGISYEQYF. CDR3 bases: TGTGCCAGCATTGCACGACTGGGTATCTCCTACGAGCAGTACTTC.

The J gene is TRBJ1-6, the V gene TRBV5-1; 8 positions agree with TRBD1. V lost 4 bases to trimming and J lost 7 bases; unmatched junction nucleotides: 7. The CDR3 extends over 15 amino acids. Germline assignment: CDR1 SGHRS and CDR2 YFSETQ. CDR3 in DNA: TGCGCCAGCAGCCTTGGACAGGGACACAATTCACCCCTCCACTTT. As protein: CASSLGQGHNSPLHF.

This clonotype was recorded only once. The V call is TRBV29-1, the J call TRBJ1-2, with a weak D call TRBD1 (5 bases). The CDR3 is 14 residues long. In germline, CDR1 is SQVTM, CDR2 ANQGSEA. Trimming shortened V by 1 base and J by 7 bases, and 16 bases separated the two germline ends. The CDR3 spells CSVEAGVGSCGYTF. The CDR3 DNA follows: TGCAGCGTTGAAGCGGGGGTGGGCAGTTGTGGCTACACCTTC.

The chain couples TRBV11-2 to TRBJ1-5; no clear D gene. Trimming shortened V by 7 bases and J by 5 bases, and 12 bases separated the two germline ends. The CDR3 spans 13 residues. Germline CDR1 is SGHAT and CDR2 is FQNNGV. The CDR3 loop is CASNKYWDQPQHF. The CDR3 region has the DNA TGTGCCAGCAACAAATACTGGGATCAGCCCCAGCATTTT.

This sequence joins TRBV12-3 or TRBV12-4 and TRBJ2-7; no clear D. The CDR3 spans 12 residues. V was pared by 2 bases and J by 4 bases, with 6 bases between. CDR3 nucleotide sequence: TGTGCCAGCAGTTTATACCAGTACGAGCAGTACGTC. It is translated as CASSLYQYEQYV.

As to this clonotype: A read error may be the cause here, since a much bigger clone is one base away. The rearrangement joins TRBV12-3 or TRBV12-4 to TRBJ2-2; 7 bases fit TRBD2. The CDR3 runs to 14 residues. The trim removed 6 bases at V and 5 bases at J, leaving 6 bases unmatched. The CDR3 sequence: CASRPGRPTGELFF. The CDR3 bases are TGTGCCAGCAGGCCCGGGAGGCCGACCGGGGAGCTGTTTTTT.

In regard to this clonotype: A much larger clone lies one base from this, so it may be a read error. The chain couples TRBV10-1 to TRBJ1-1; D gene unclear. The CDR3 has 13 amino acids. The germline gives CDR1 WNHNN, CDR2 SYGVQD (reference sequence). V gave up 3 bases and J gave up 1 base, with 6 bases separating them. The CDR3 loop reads CASSDVGNTEAFF. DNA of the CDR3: TGCGCCAGCAGTGATGTCGGGAACACTGAAGCTTTCTTT.

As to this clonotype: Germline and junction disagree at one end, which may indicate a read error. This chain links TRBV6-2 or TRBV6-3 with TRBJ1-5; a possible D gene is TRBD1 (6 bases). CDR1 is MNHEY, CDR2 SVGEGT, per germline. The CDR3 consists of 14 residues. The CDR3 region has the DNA TGTGCCAGTAGTTTGAGGGGGGAGGAACAGCCCCAGCGTTTT. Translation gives CASSLRGEEQPQRF.